This T cell receptor beta chain was recovered during a study of blood T cells in healthy people across ages. The germline V and J ends were trimmed by 1 base and 8 bases, with 15 bases remaining between them. The CDR3 is 15 amino acids. CDR1 MNHNS and CDR2 SASEGT come from the germline V gene. General study findings and limits: Estimates drawn from one million T cells were deemed to understate diversity. Long-lived donors carried more naive CD4+ cells and greater diversity than aged donors. A strong correlation was seen between TCR beta diversity and naive T cell percentage.

Together with a sample-barcoded 5' primer, a J-beta primer mix was included in a second PCR lasting roughly 6 to 12 cycles. In TCRdb, the 5' RACE reads were re-called with MiXCR into one record per CDR3 protein. The sample carries fewer than 2 million distinct CDR3 sequences, roughly 43% recorded once. Concerning this clonotype itself: Its antigen is currently unknown. No conserved phenylalanine or tryptophan ends this CDR3, so it is likely a read error.

A minimum of 6.5 million PBMCs was isolated per sample. This chain connects TRBV6-1 to TRBJ1-5; possible D gene TRBD1, 6 bases. This sequence originates from a human donor in good health. The sequenced sample consisted of blood. The CDR3 spells CASSEEGGGIKPQHV. The CDR3 DNA follows: TGTGCCAGCAGTGAAGAAGGAGGGGGAATTAAGCCCCAGCATGTT.